One and the same sample provided the 13 T cell receptor beta chains below, sequenced in a study of blood T cell repertoires in COVID-19. Assay used: immunoSEQ multiplex PCR; TCRdb lists only in-frame clones, some missing. The profile shows about 190,000 clones, roughly nine tenths of them singletons. Sequenced input: peripheral blood. These receptors were taken from a man in his 60s with active or convalescent COVID-19.

The chain employs TRBV6-6 and TRBJ2-1; 11 positions match TRBD2. The V gene's germline CDR1 is MNHNY and CDR2 SVGAGI (reference sequence). The ends lost 5 bases at V and 4 bases at J; junction bases unmatched: 13. The CDR3 has 18 amino acids. The CDR3 DNA sequence: TGTGCCAGCAGTCCTACCCCAAAACTAGCGGGGGCATACAATGAGCAGTTCTTC. Translated: CASSPTPKLAGAYNEQFF.

The DNA of the CDR3 is TGTGCCAGCAGCGTACAGGGGCTGGGAAACACCATATATTTT. Its translation is CASSVQGLGNTIYF. This chain connects TRBV6-5 to TRBJ1-3; 7 positions match TRBD1. J was trimmed by 4 bases and V by 6 bases; bases with no gene match: 6. CDR3 length: 14 residues. Germline-derived CDR1 and CDR2 are MNHEY and SVGAGI.

The rearrangement uses TRBV5-1 and TRBJ2-5; 8 nucleotides align to TRBD2. Germline V lookup: CDR1 SGHRS, CDR2 YFSETQ. Trimming took 5 bases from V and 5 from J; bases not matched to a gene: 8. This CDR3 is 14 amino acids long. This chain's CDR3 is CASRGPGGSETQYF. DNA for the CDR3: TGCGCCAGCAGGGGACCGGGGGGGTCGGAGACCCAGTACTTC.

This chain joins TRBV6-1 and TRBJ1-3, with 7 bases matching TRBD1. Trimming cost V 0 bases and J 0 bases; bases outside gene matches: 8. The CDR3 length is 18 residues. CDR1 and CDR2 (germline): MNHNS, SASEGT. The CDR3: CASSEATGVLLSGNTIYF. Here the CDR3 DNA reads TGTGCCAGCAGTGAAGCAACAGGGGTTCTCCTCTCTGGAAACACCATATATTTT.

The chain recombines TRBV18 with TRBJ1-2; 8 bases are shared with TRBD1. The V gene end was trimmed by 3 bases and the J gene end by 8 bases; junction bases not matched to a gene: 8. The CDR3 has 14 amino acids. CDR1 KGHSH and CDR2 LQKENI come from the germline V gene. CDR3 in amino acids: CASSPDRVGMGYTF. The CDR3 nucleotides are TGTGCCAGCTCACCGGACAGGGTGGGGATGGGCTACACCTTC.

V and J are TRBV6-5 and TRBJ1-6; no clear D. Per the germline V gene, CDR1 is MNHEY and CDR2 is SVGAGI. Between the trimmed V and J ends, which lost 2 bases and 4 bases, there was a span of 9 bases. CDR3 length: 15 residues. In DNA, the CDR3 is TGTGCCAGCAGTTACCAGACACCTTATAATTCACCCCTCCACTTT. Translated: CASSYQTPYNSPLHF.

The J gene is TRBJ1-1, the V gene TRBV5-4; a possible D gene is TRBD1 (5 bases). Trimming took 1 base from V and 0 from J, leaving 13 bases between them. Germline assignment: CDR1 SGHNT and CDR2 YYREEE (reference sequence). The length of the CDR3 is 16 residues. The CDR3 reads CASSLWGGRVNTEAFF. The CDR3 DNA follows: TGTGCCAGCAGCTTGTGGGGAGGCAGGGTGAACACTGAAGCTTTCTTT.

The chain links TRBV5-1 to TRBJ2-5; D perhaps matches TRBD2 (5 bases). Trimming left V 3 bases short and J 2 bases short, with 14 bases between. Looked up from germline, CDR1 is SGHRS and CDR2 is YFSETQ. The CDR3 runs to 15 residues. In DNA, the CDR3 is TGCGCCAGCAGCTACCAAGGACTGAATCAAGAGACCCAGTACTTC. Residues: CASSYQGLNQETQYF.

The rearrangement joins TRBV6-1 to TRBJ1-2, with D uncertain. The V and J ends lost 1 base and 14 bases respectively, with 11 bases between them. The germline V gene encodes CDR1 MNHNS and CDR2 SASEGT. The CDR3 loop spans 11 amino acids. The CDR3 spells CASSEEGASTF. The CDR3 coding sequence is TGTGCCAGCAGTGAAGAGGGAGCAAGTACCTTC.

A single count supports this clone. The gene calls are TRBV12-3 or TRBV12-4 and TRBJ1-5, with a possible D match to TRBD1 (5 bases). The V and J ends lost 5 bases and 4 bases respectively, with 9 bases between them. CDR3 length: 13 amino acids. CDR3 bases: TGTGCCAGCAGTCTACAGGTTAATCAGCCCCAGCATTTT. Translation: CASSLQVNQPQHF.

V usage is TRBV3-1 (or the pseudogene TRBV3-2) and J usage is TRBJ2-5, with a possible D match to TRBD2 (7 bases). This CDR3 contains 16 residues. Trimming took 4 bases from V and 1 from J, leaving 16 bases between them. The germline CDR1 and CDR2 sequences are LGHDT and YNNKEL (reference sequence). The CDR3 DNA is TGTGCCAGCAGCCGTATGGGCGGGGGCTCCCAAGAGACCCAGTACTTC. Translation: CASSRMGGGSQETQYF.

This chain connects TRBV3-1 (or the pseudogene TRBV3-2) to TRBJ1-2, with 7 bases matching TRBD1. This CDR3 contains 15 residues. Germline V lookup: CDR1 LGHDT, CDR2 YNNKEL (reference sequence). The J segment lost 3 bases and the V segment lost 2 bases, leaving 6 bases of the junction unmatched. The CDR3 coding sequence is TGTGCCAGCAGCCAAAAATTCACAGGGGACTATGGCTACACCTTC. Translation: CASSQKFTGDYGYTF.

The rearrangement links TRBV4-1 to TRBJ1-5; D perhaps matches TRBD1 (6 bases). The germline V gene encodes CDR1 MGHRA and CDR2 YSYEKL. This CDR3 is 15 amino acids long. Deletions cut 4 bases from V and 3 bases from J, with 13 bases between. The CDR3 DNA follows: TGCGCCAGCAGCCTGCGGGGGGGCCACAATCAGCCCCAGCATTTT. This encodes CASSLRGGHNQPQHF.